This section outlines one TCR beta chain sequence together with its context. Its specificity is not known. These data originate in a study of identical twins. Findings of the study overall: Insertions ran lower in abundant cord blood beta clonotypes, though not in memory repertoires.

All of the donors were Caucasians in good health. Carrying unique molecular identifiers, the cDNA also gained a universal primer site through template switching. TCRdb used MiXCR to reprocess the 5' RACE reads, holding one entry per CDR3 protein. The table shows 1.5 million or so distinct CDR3 sequences, with under 35% occurring only once. This clonotype was obtained from a newborn girl in good health. Sequenced material: cord blood.

CDR3 nucleotide sequence: TGTGCCAGCAGTCCCCACGCTGGTAACTATGGCTACACCTTC. This gives the protein CASSPHAGNYGYTF. The chain couples TRBV27 to TRBJ1-2, with D uncertain. V lost 5 bases, J lost 1 base, and 11 bases lay in between. Germline CDR1 is MNHEY and CDR2 is SMNVEV (reference sequence). The CDR3 loop spans 14 amino acids.